The entry that follows covers one TCR beta chain sequence. As yet, its antigen is unknown. Produced via immunoSEQ multiplex PCR; TCRdb's table is partial and in-frame only. The data hold around 120,000 clones, with roughly 89% observed a single time. This entry belongs to a study of identifying expanded T cells in peripheral blood. Whole-study findings and limits: Over approximately two and four weeks, about 15 and 19 clones changed, versus around 1.2 between replicates.

V lost 4 bases and J 4 bases, leaving 5 bases between the germline ends. CDR1 and CDR2 from the germline V gene are SGHTA and FQGNSA. The CDR3 totals 12 residues. The sample consisted of blood. This sequence originates from a person aged 18 to 75 in good health. The chain links TRBV7-2 to TRBJ1-5, with D possibly TRBD1 on 5 matching bases. CDR3: CASSYRNQPQHF. CDR3 DNA sequence: TGTGCCAGCAGCTACAGGAATCAGCCCCAGCATTTT. Based on the CDR3 plus reference TRBV7-2 and TRBJ1-5, the full variable domain is GAGVSQSPSNKVTEKGKDVELRCDPISGHTALYWYRQSLGQGLEFLIYFQGNSAPDKSGLPSDRFSAERTGGSVSTLTIQRTQQEDSAVYLCASSYRNQPQHFGDGTRLSIL.